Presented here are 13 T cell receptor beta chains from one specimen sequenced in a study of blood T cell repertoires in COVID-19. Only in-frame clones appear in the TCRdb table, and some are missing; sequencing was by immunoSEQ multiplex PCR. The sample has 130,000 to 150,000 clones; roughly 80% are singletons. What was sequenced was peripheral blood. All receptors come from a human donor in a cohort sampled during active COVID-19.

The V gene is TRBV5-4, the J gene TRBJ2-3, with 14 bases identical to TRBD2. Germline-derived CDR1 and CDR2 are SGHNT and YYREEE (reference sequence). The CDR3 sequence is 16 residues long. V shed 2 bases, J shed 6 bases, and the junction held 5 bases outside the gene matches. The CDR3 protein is CASSLRTSGGRDTQYF. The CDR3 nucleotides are TGTGCCAGCAGCTTACGGACTAGCGGGGGGAGGGATACGCAGTATTTT.

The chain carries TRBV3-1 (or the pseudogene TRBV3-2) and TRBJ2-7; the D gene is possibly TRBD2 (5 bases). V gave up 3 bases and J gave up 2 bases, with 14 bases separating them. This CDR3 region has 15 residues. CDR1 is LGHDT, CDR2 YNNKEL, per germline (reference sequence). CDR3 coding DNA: TGTGCCAGCAGCCAGGGAACGGGAATCCCCTACGAGCAGTACTTC. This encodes CASSQGTGIPYEQYF.

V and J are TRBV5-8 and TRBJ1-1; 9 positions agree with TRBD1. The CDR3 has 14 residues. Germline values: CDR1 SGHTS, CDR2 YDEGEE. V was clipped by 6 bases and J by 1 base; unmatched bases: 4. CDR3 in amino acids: CASTLQGANTEAFF. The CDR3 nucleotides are TGTGCCAGCACCCTACAGGGGGCGAACACTGAAGCTTTCTTT.

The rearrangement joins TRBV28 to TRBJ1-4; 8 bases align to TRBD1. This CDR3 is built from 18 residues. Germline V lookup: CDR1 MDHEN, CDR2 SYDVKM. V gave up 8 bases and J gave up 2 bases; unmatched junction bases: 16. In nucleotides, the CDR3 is TGTGCCAGCCTACCCGGTGGGACAGGATTTAGGACTAATGAAAAACTGTTTTTT. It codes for CASLPGGTGFRTNEKLFF.

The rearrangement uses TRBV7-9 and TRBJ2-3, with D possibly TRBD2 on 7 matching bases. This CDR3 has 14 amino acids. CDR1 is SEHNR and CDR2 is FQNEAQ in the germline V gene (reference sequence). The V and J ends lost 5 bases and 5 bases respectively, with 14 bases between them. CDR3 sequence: CASSDGGPRDTQYF. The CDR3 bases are TGTGCCAGCAGCGACGGGGGGCCCAGAGATACGCAGTATTTT.

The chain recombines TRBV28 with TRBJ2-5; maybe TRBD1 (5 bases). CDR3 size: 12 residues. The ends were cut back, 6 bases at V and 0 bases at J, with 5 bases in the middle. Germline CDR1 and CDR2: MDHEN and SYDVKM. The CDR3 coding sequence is TGTGCCAGCAGCAGGGACCAAGAGACCCAGTACTTC. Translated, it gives CASSRDQETQYF. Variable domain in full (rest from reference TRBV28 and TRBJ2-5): DVKVTQSSRYLVKRTGEKVFLECVQDMDHENMFWYRQDPGLGLRLIYFSYDVKMKEKGDIPEGYSVSREKKERFSLILESASTNQTSMYLCASSRDQETQYFGPGTRLLVL.

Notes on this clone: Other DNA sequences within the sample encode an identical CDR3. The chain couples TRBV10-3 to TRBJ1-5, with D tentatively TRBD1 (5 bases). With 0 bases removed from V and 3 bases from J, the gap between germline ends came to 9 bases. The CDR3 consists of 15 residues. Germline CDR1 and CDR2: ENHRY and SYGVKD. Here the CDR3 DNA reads TGTGCCATCAGTGAGTCAGGGGTTCCCAATCAGCCCCAGCATTTT. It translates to CAISESGVPNQPQHF.

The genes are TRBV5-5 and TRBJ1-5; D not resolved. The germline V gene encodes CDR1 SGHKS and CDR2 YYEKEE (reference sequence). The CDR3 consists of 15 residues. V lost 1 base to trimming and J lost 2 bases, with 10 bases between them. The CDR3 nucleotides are TGTGCCAGCAGCTTGATTATAGAGGGCAATCAGCCCCAGCATTTT. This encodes CASSLIIEGNQPQHF.

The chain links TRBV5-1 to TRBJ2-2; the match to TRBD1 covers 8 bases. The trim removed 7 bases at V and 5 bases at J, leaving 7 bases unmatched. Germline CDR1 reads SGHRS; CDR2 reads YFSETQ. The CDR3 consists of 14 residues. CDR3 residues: CASGQGAPTGELFF. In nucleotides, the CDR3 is TGCGCCAGCGGGCAGGGGGCGCCTACCGGGGAGCTGTTTTTT.

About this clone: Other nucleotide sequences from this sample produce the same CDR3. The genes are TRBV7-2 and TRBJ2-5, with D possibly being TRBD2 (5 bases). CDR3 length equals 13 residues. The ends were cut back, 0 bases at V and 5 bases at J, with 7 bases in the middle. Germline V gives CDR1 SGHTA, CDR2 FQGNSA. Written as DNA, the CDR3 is TGTGCCAGCAGCTTAGCAGGCGGGGAGACCCAGTACTTC. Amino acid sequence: CASSLAGGETQYF.

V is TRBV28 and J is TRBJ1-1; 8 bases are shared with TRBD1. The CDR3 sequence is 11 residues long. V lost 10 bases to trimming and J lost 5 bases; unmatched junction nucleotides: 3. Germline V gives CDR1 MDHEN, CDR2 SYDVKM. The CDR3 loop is CATRDRTEAFF. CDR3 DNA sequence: TGTGCCACCAGGGACAGGACTGAAGCTTTCTTT. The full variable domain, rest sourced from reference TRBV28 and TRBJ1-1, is DVKVTQSSRYLVKRTGEKVFLECVQDMDHENMFWYRQDPGLGLRLIYFSYDVKMKEKGDIPEGYSVSREKKERFSLILESASTNQTSMYLCATRDRTEAFFGQGTRLTVV.

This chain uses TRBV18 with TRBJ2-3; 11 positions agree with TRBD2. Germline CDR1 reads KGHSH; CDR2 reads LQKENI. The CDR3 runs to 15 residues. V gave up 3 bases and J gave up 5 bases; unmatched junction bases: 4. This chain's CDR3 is CASSPTSGGEDTQYF. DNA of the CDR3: TGTGCCAGCTCACCCACTAGCGGGGGTGAAGATACGCAGTATTTT.

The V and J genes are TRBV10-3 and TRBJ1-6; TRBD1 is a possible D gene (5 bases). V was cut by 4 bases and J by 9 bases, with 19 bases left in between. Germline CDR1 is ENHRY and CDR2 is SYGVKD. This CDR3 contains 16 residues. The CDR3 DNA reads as TGTGCCATCAGTGGAATGGCAGGGTCAACAGTTTCACCCCTCCACTTT. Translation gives CAISGMAGSTVSPLHF.